Shown below are 30 T cell receptor beta chains from a single sample sequenced in a study of T cell clonality in common variable immunodeficiency. Measured with immunoSEQ multiplex PCR; TCRdb has only the in-frame clones, and not every one. Observed are 50,000 to 70,000 clones, no singletons, with the top ten taking 0.65% to 1%. The sequencing sample was made of peripheral blood mononuclear cells. Source of these receptors: a person between 18 and 75 years old in good health.

This clone was detected ten times or more. The CDR3 end lies 3 residues beyond the end of the read and is filled in from the germline J gene. The chain combines TRBV5-3 with TRBJ1-1; the D gene is possibly TRBD1 (6 bases). TRBV5-3 carries the ORF label, with uncertain function. The CDR3 spans 16 residues. V shed 6 bases and J shed 1 base, with 19 bases lying between them. CDR3 bases read: TGTGCCAGAACCGAGCCGTTGGGGGCCGGGAACACTGAA. Amino acid sequence: CARTEPLGAGNTE. The full CDR3 is CARTEPLGAGNTEAFF.

This clone was counted ten times or more. The read ends 3 residues before the CDR3 terminus; that terminus is restored from the germline J gene. The chain combines TRBV20-1 with TRBJ1-1; D is uncertain. This CDR3 region has 16 residues. V was clipped by 2 bases and J by 0 bases, with 16 bases between them. Germline loops: CDR1 DFQATT, CDR2 SNEGSKA (reference sequence). CDR3 amino acids: CSARSSGWGMNTEAFF. The DNA read from the CDR3 is TGCAGTGCTAGATCCTCGGGGTGGGGAATGAACACTGAA.

In its sample, this clone was seen many times. The read falls 3 residues short of the CDR3 end, and the missing part is taken from the germline J gene. V usage is TRBV6-1 and J usage is TRBJ2-5; D is perhaps TRBD2 (5 bases). This CDR3 is built from 14 residues. CDR1 is MNHNS and CDR2 is SASEGT in the germline V gene. The V end was cut by 1 base, the J end by 3 bases, with 9 bases between. Incomplete CDR3 DNA: TGTGCCAGCAGTGAAGGGCTAGCCGAAGAGACC. Residues: CASSEGLAEET. The full CDR3 protein reads CASSEGLAEETQYF.

This clone was seen many times. From the germline J gene comes the end of the CDR3, since the read stops 3 residues before it. The rearrangement uses TRBV5-4 and TRBJ1-1, with TRBD1 as a possible D gene (5 bases). V was trimmed by 2 bases and J by 7 bases, leaving 18 bases between them. In germline, CDR1 is SGHNT, CDR2 YYREEE (reference sequence). This CDR3 spans 15 amino acids. The covered CDR3 bases are TGTGCCAGCAGCTTCGGGCCCGACAGACCCTATGAA. This translates into CASSFGPDRPYE. Given in full, the CDR3 is CASSFGPDRPYEAFF.

At least ten counts were recorded for this clone. Read data end 3 residues before the CDR3 end; the end is taken from the germline J gene. The chain is built from TRBV19 and TRBJ2-5; 8 positions agree with TRBD1. The CDR3 contains 19 residues. Germline lookup yields CDR1 LNHDA and CDR2 SQIVND (reference sequence). V trimming: 5 bases; J trimming: 4 bases; junction bases outside the gene matches: 21. CDR3 bases read: TGTGCCAGTAGTGTTAGACAGGGGCCGGGTCAGGACGGGGGAGAGACC. As protein: CASSVRQGPGQDGGET. The complete CDR3 protein is CASSVRQGPGQDGGETQYF.

This clone was recorded a few times. This chain's CDR3 is CASSPFTGSNYGYTF. The part of the CDR3 DNA that was read is TGTGCCAGCTCACCATTTACAGGGAGCAACTATGGC. J is TRBJ1-2 and V is TRBV18, with TRBD1 as a possible D gene (6 bases). The read ends 3 residues early relative to the CDR3; the germline J gene fills the gap. V was pared by 2 bases and J by 2 bases, with 12 bases between. Germline lookup yields CDR1 KGHSH and CDR2 LQKENI. The CDR3 has 15 residues.

This clone was picked up many times. The read gets to within 3 residues of the CDR3 end, and the germline J gene fills in the rest. The J gene is TRBJ1-4, the V gene TRBV18, with TRBD1 matching 8 bases. The CDR3 length is 15 residues. The J segment lost 7 bases and the V segment lost 4 bases, leaving 8 bases of the junction unmatched. The germline gives CDR1 KGHSH, CDR2 LQKENI. The CDR3 loop reads CASSHPGQGSEKLFF. The sequenced part of the CDR3 DNA is TGTGCCAGCTCACACCCAGGACAGGGCAGTGAAAAA. The variable domain in full, with the rest retrieved from reference TRBV18 and TRBJ1-4, is NAGVMQNPRHLVRRRGQEARLRCSPMKGHSHVYWYRQLPEEGLKFMVYLQKENIIDESGMPKERFSAEFPKEGPSILRIQQVVRGDSAAYFCASSHPGQGSEKLFFGSGTQLSVL.

Notes on this clone: The read terminates 3 residues before the CDR3 end, so the remaining end is supplied by the germline J gene. The V call is TRBV11-2, the J call TRBJ1-6, with D possibly TRBD1 on 5 matching bases. CDR3 length: 12 residues. Germline CDR1 and CDR2: SGHAT and FQNNGV. V gave up 5 bases and J gave up 9 bases, with 8 bases separating them. The CDR3 bases that were read are TGTGCCAGCAGCGCTCAGGGTTCACCC. This sequence encodes CASSAQGSP. The entire CDR3 protein is CASSAQGSPLHF. The complete variable domain, with remaining parts taken from reference TRBV11-2 and TRBJ1-6, reads EAGVAQSPRYKIIEKRQSVAFWCNPISGHATLYWYQQILGQGPKLLIQFQNNGVVDDSQLPKDRFSAERLKGVDSTLKIQPAKLEDSAVYLCASSAQGSPLHFGNGTRLTVT.

This clone occurred many times. Read sequence stops 3 residues before the CDR3 end, and the germline J gene provides the missing end. This sequence joins TRBV11-2 and TRBJ1-4; 7 nucleotides align to TRBD1. The V and J ends lost 4 bases and 8 bases, in that order; junction bases with no gene match: 10. CDR1 is SGHAT and CDR2 is FQNNGV in the germline V gene. The CDR3 sequence is 15 residues long. The CDR3 spells CASSSLTGRREKLFF. CDR3 DNA (partial): TGTGCCAGCAGCTCGCTGACAGGGAGAAGGGAAAAA.

This clone has at least ten counts. One end of the junction fails to match germline, which may point to a read error. The read halts 3 residues ahead of the CDR3 end, with the missing end drawn from the germline J gene. V is TRBV4-2 and J is TRBJ1-1; D gene ambiguous. This CDR3 comprises 16 residues. Germline-derived CDR1 and CDR2 are LGHNA and YNFKEQ. The part of the CDR3 DNA that was read is TGCGCCAGCAGCCCTTATCACCAGACATTTCACACTGAA. Amino acid sequence: CASSPYHQTFHTE. The whole CDR3 reads CASSPYHQTFHTEAFF.

This clone was recorded many times. Incomplete CDR3 DNA: TGTGCCAGTAAGGAGACAGATTCTGAA. Residues: CASKETDSE. In full, the CDR3 is CASKETDSEAFF. The rearrangement uses TRBV6-2 or TRBV6-3 and TRBJ1-1, with D maybe TRBD1 (5 bases). With the read ending 3 residues before the CDR3 end, the germline J gene is used to fill in that end. The V gene's germline CDR1 is MNHEY and CDR2 SVGEGT. Trimming took off 9 bases at V and 6 bases at J, with 14 bases between the two ends. The CDR3 is 12 amino acids.

In its sample, this clone was seen many times. The read stops 3 residues short of the end of the CDR3; the missing end is completed from the germline J gene. The chain combines TRBV11-2 with TRBJ2-5; D uncertain. V lost 1 base and J lost 5, with 5 bases in between. CDR3 length: 12 amino acids. Germline V CDR1 and CDR2: SGHAT, FQNNGV. The CDR3 sequence: CASSLAGETQYF. CDR3 bases read: TGTGCCAGCAGCTTAGCCGGGGAGACC.

This clone came up many times. The covered CDR3 bases are TGCAGCGTTGAAGCGACAGGGGCTAGCACAGATACG. Amino acid sequence: CSVEATGASTDT. From start to end, the CDR3 is CSVEATGASTDTQYF. The chain carries TRBV29-1 and TRBJ2-3; 8 nucleotides align to TRBD1. Read sequence stops 3 residues before the CDR3 end, and the germline J gene provides the missing end. Germline V CDR1 and CDR2: SQVTM, ANQGSEA. Trimming cost V 1 base and J 0 bases; bases outside gene matches: 3. This CDR3 comprises 15 residues.

The sequenced part of the CDR3 DNA is TGTGCCAGTAGTGATGGGACTGGGGCCAACGTG. It codes for CASSDGTGANV. From start to end, the CDR3 is CASSDGTGANVLFF. The chain employs TRBV19 and TRBJ2-2, with D maybe TRBD2 (6 bases). The CDR3 is cut off 3 residues early in the read; its end comes from the germline J gene. The CDR3 extends over 14 amino acids. CDR1 and CDR2 from the germline V gene are LNHDA and SQIVND (reference sequence). Full variable domain (rest looked up from reference TRBV19 and TRBJ2-2): DGGITQSPKYLFRKEGQNVTLSCEQNLNHDAMYWYRQDPGQGLRLIYYSQIVNDFQKGDIAEGYSVSREKKESFPLTVTSAQKNPTAFYLCASSDGTGANVLFFGEGSRLTVL.

This clone was counted between two and nine times. The read ends 3 residues early relative to the CDR3; the germline J gene fills the gap. The chain carries TRBV25-1 and TRBJ2-1, with 7 positions matching TRBD2. Germline loops: CDR1 MGHDK, CDR2 SYGVNS. V dropped 1 base and J dropped 9; count of bases not matched to a gene: 12. The CDR3 runs 16 residues. CDR3 DNA (partial): TGTGCCAGCAGTGAATGGGCTAGCGGATATGGGGGTGAG. It yields the protein CASSEWASGYGGE. The entire CDR3 sequence reads CASSEWASGYGGEQFF.

This clone was counted at least ten times. With the read ending 3 residues before the CDR3 end, the germline J gene is used to fill in that end. The chain has TRBV20-1 and TRBJ2-1; D call uncertain. Germline-derived CDR1 and CDR2 are DFQATT and SNEGSKA (reference sequence). CDR3 length equals 15 residues. V was pared by 0 bases and J by 2 bases, with 11 bases between. CDR3 sequence: CSARDNSRAYNEQFF. The CDR3 DNA, read in part, is TGCAGTGCTAGAGATAACTCCCGGGCCTACAATGAG.

This clone was seen ten or more times. The sequence runs out 3 residues before the end of the CDR3; the remainder is reconstructed from the germline J gene. The chain carries TRBV5-1 and TRBJ1-6; 7 bases fit TRBD1. The germline CDR1 and CDR2 sequences are SGHRS and YFSETQ. Losses at the gene ends were 7 bases for V and 4 bases for J; bases not matched to a gene: 2. The length of the CDR3 is 13 residues. The DNA read from the CDR3 is TGCGCCAGCCGGACAGGATATAATTCACCC. Protein sequence: CASRTGYNSP. The CDR3 reads in full as CASRTGYNSPLHF.

This clone was seen repeatedly, ten times or more. Read data end 3 residues before the CDR3 end; the end is taken from the germline J gene. V is TRBV4-1 and J is TRBJ2-7; D unresolved. CDR3 size: 14 residues. CDR1 and CDR2 from the germline V gene are MGHRA and YSYEKL. The V end lost 1 base, the J end lost 2 bases, and 9 bases lay between the germline ends. The CDR3 is CASSQVGGTYEQYF. The sequenced part of the CDR3 DNA is TGCGCCAGCAGCCAAGTTGGCGGTACCTACGAG.

This clone appeared many times. The read terminates 3 residues ahead of where the CDR3 ends, so the germline J gene completes it. This chain joins TRBV6-2 or TRBV6-3 and TRBJ2-4; TRBD2 might be the D (5 bases). The V gene lost 8 bases and the J gene lost 7 bases, with 18 bases spanning the gap. Germline CDR1 MNHEY, CDR2 SVGEGT. The CDR3 covers 14 residues. The sequenced part of the CDR3 DNA is TGTGCCAGCGAGGGCGCAACTCTTGGGAACATT. Translated, it gives CASEGATLGNI. The whole CDR3 protein reads CASEGATLGNIQYF.

This clone has a count of ten or more. The read ends 3 residues early relative to the CDR3; the germline J gene fills the gap. The genes are TRBV20-1 and TRBJ2-5; D uncertain. The CDR3 is 14 residues long. Germline assignment: CDR1 DFQATT and CDR2 SNEGSKA (reference sequence). Trimming removed 3 bases at V and 1 base at J, with 12 bases between. The chain's CDR3 is CSASDWSSQETQYF. The sequenced CDR3 bases are TGCAGTGCTAGCGATTGGTCCAGCCAAGAGACC.

In the case of this clone: The CDR3 end falls 3 residues outside the read, so it is completed with the germline J gene. This chain links TRBV7-2 with TRBJ1-5; 10 bases align to TRBD1. J was trimmed by 9 bases and V by 1 base; bases with no gene match: 3. Germline V gene sequence: CDR1 SGHTA, CDR2 FQGNSA. The CDR3 length is 14 residues. Incomplete CDR3 DNA: TGTGCCAGCAGCTTAGGACAGGGGGCGGGGCCC. It specifies CASSLGQGAGP. The complete CDR3 protein is CASSLGQGAGPQHF.

Many counts were recorded for this clone. One junction end does not reproduce the germline sequence, and a read error may be involved. Coverage ceases 3 residues before the CDR3 finishes, and the germline J gene fills in the end. The V gene is TRBV4-2, the J gene TRBJ1-5, with 7 bases that match TRBD1. The length of the CDR3 is 18 residues. Looked up from germline, CDR1 is LGHNA and CDR2 is YNFKEQ. The CDR3 protein is CASSQDTGTAYSNQPQHF. The CDR3 bases that were read are TGCGCCAGCAGCCAAGATACGGGGACAGCGTATAGCAATCAGCCC.

There are many counts of this clone. The CDR3 goes on 3 residues after the read ends, and that part is filled in from the germline J gene. The chain uses TRBV9 and TRBJ2-3; D is uncertain. The length of the CDR3 is 11 residues. Germline CDR1 and CDR2: SGDLS and YYNGEE. The DNA read from the CDR3 is TGTGCCAGCAGCGTAGGAATAGCG. It translates to CASSVGIA. The CDR3 as a whole reads CASSVGIAQYF.

In regard to this clone: This may be a read error: a much more frequent sequence differs by one nucleotide. The CDR3 end is not reached by the read, which stops 3 residues before it; the germline J gene fills it in. V and J are TRBV11-3 and TRBJ2-5; possible D gene TRBD2, 5 bases. The germline V gene encodes CDR1 SGHNT and CDR2 YENEEA. The CDR3 length is 14 residues. CDR3 bases read: TGTGCCAGCAGCCATGAGGGCAGCTTAAATACC. As protein: CASSHEGSLNT. The whole CDR3 is CASSHEGSLNTQYF.

This clone was counted many times. Read sequence stops 3 residues before the CDR3 end, and the germline J gene provides the missing end. The rearrangement joins TRBV6-4 to TRBJ2-1; TRBD2 aligns across 10 bases. This CDR3 is 15 amino acids long. V dropped 0 bases and J dropped 6; count of bases not matched to a gene: 2. Germline V gene data show CDR1 as MRHNA and CDR2 as SNTAGT. The sequenced part of the CDR3 DNA is TGTGCCAGCAGTGACTCATCTAGCGGGAGCAATGAG. It yields the protein CASSDSSSGSNE. The full-length CDR3 reads as CASSDSSSGSNEQFF.

This clone has at least ten counts. The read gets to within 3 residues of the CDR3 end, and the germline J gene fills in the rest. V gene TRBV28 combines with J gene TRBJ1-2; a weak D match, TRBD1 (6 bases). Trimming shortened V by 7 bases and J by 5 bases, and 17 bases separated the two germline ends. Germline V gene lookup returns CDR1 MDHEN and CDR2 SYDVKM. The CDR3 covers 14 residues. This CDR3 is CASTTLQGPYGYTF. CDR3 bases read: TGTGCCAGCACCACTCTTCAGGGGCCTTATGGC.

This clone was observed at least ten times. With the read ending 3 residues before the CDR3 end, the germline J gene is used to fill in that end. The rearrangement joins TRBV20-1 to TRBJ1-2, with D possibly being TRBD1 (6 bases). Between the trimmed V and J ends, which lost 6 bases and 1 base, there was a span of 12 bases. The germline gives CDR1 DFQATT, CDR2 SNEGSKA (reference sequence). The CDR3 length is 13 residues. CDR3 sequence: CSALDSVNYGYTF. The CDR3 DNA, read in part, is TGCAGTGCCTTGGACAGTGTTAACTATGGC.

This clone has a count of ten or more. The missing CDR3 end, 3 residues past where the read stops, is filled in from the germline J gene. V is TRBV13 and J is TRBJ1-1, with a tentative D call TRBD1 (6 bases). Trimming shortened V by 4 bases and J by 6 bases, and 15 bases separated the two germline ends. Germline-derived CDR1 and CDR2 are PRHDT and FYEKMQ (reference sequence). The CDR3 runs 14 residues. CDR3: CASSSSFTGSEAFF. The CDR3 bases that were read are TGTGCCAGCAGCTCCTCGTTCACAGGGTCTGAA.

The sample holds many counts of this clone. The read ends 3 residues shy of where the CDR3 ends; the end is completed using the germline J gene. J is TRBJ2-2 and V is TRBV29-1, with D hard to call. The CDR3 sequence is 18 residues long. Germline CDR1 SQVTM, CDR2 ANQGSEA. The V gene lost 1 base and the J gene lost 2 bases, with 20 bases spanning the gap. The DNA read from the CDR3 is TGCAGCGTTGAAGGTGGTCGAGGATTAGGGTCTAACACCGGGGAG. Its protein product is CSVEGGRGLGSNTGE. The entire CDR3 protein is CSVEGGRGLGSNTGELFF.

About this clone: Read data end 3 residues before the CDR3 end; the end is taken from the germline J gene. The genes are TRBV7-9 and TRBJ2-1, with 13 bases fitting TRBD2. This CDR3 region has 15 residues. CDR1 and CDR2 (germline): SEHNR, FQNEAQ (reference sequence). V shed 4 bases, J shed 9 bases, and the junction held 6 bases outside the gene matches. CDR3 amino acids: CASSSTGLAGAEQFF. The part of the CDR3 DNA that was read is TGTGCCAGCAGCTCGACCGGACTAGCGGGAGCTGAG. The whole variable domain, remainder taken from reference TRBV7-9 and TRBJ2-1, is DTGVSQNPRHKITKRGQNVTFRCDPISEHNRLYWYRQTLGQGPEFLTYFQNEAQLEKSRLLSDRFSAERPKGSFSTLEIQRTEQGDSAMYLCASSSTGLAGAEQFFGPGTRLTVL.